This TCR beta chain was obtained from a study of T-cell reconstitution after alpha-beta-depleted transplantation in children. Note on this clonotype: Its antigen is still unknown.

As it was prepared, the TCRbeta library received unique molecular identifiers. MiXCR, run by TCRdb on the PCR reads, gives a single entry per CDR3 protein. This table holds around 700,000 distinct CDR3 sequences, 13% found once. Germline assignment: CDR1 DFQATT and CDR2 SNEGSKA (reference sequence). Deletions cut 5 bases from V and 5 bases from J, with 6 bases between. The CDR3 extends over 10 amino acids. Whole-study findings and limits: At around two months after transplant, the alpha-beta T cells were reportedly derived from several hundred expanded clones that came from non-depleted graft cells. From newly produced T cells came most of the T-cell counts and diversity one year after transplant. There were some patients whose high TCRbeta diversity at day 60 came from surviving recipient T cells and thymic progenitors.

This sample comprised PBMCs, obtained before TCRalphabeta/CD19-depleted stem cell transplant. The rearrangement joins TRBV20-1 to TRBJ1-1; no reliable D call. The TCR was taken from a girl aged 2-10 years with congenital amegakaryocytic thrombocytopenia, due to receive a stem cell transplant. CDR3 bases: TGCAGTGCTGAAGGGACTGAAGCTTTCTTT. Translated: CSAEGTEAFF.